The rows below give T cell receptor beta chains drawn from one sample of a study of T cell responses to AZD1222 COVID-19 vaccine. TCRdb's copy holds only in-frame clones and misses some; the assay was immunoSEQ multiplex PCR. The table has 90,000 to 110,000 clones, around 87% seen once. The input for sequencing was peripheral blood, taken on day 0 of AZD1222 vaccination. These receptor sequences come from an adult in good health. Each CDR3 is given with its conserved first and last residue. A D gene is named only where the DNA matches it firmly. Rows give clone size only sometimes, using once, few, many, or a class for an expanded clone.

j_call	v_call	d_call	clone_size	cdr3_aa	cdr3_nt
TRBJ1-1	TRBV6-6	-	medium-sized	CASSYSPGNTEAFF	TGTGCCAGCAGTTACTCCCCAGGGAACACTGAAGCTTTCTTT
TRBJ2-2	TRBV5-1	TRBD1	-	CASSWAGQGAGELFF	TGCGCCAGCAGCTGGGCGGGACAGGGCGCCGGGGAGCTGTTTTTT
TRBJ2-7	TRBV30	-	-	CAWKEQGTSYEQYF	TGTGCCTGGAAGGAACAGGGGACTTCCTACGAGCAGTACTTC
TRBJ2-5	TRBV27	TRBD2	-	CASSFQRGQETQYF	TGTGCCAGCAGTTTCCAGCGGGGCCAAGAGACCCAGTACTTC
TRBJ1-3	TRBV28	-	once	CASIPGTVSGNTIYF	TGTGCCAGCATCCCGGGGACCGTCTCTGGAAACACCATATATTTT
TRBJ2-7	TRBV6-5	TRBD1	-	CASSSTHRGSSYEQYF	TGTGCCAGCAGTTCGACCCACAGGGGGAGCTCCTACGAGCAGTACTTC
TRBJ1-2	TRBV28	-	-	CASSFRGRDGYTF	TGTGCCAGCAGTTTTAGGGGGAGGGACGGCTACACCTTC
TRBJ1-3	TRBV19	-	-	CASSIVRMDHNTIYF	TGTGCCAGTAGTATAGTCCGAATGGATCACAACACCATATATTTT
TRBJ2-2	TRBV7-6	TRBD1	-	CASSLPKTGFLGTGELFF	TGTGCCAGCAGCTTACCCAAGACAGGGTTCCTTGGGACCGGGGAGCTGTTTTTT
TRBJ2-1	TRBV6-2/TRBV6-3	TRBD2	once	CASSDTGTSLNEQFF	TGTGCCAGCAGTGACACGGGGACTAGCCTAAATGAGCAGTTCTTC
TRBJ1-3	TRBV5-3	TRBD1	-	CARSSWDRGGNTIYF	TGTGCCAGAAGCTCCTGGGACAGGGGAGGAAACACCATATATTTT
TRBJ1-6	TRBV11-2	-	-	CASSTSGGTGNSPLHF	TGTGCCAGCAGCACTAGTGGGGGGACGGGGAATTCACCCCTCCACTTT
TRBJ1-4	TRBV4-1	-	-	CASSQPIREFSREKLFF	TGCGCCAGCAGCCAACCGATCAGGGAGTTTTCGCGAGAAAAACTGTTTTTT
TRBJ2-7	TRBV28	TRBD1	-	CAGASGTGGYEQYF	TGTGCCGGCGCCTCCGGGACAGGGGGGTACGAGCAGTACTTC
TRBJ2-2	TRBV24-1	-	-	CATSGQTNTGELFF	TGTGCCACCTCCGGACAAACAAACACCGGGGAGCTGTTTTTT